This T cell receptor (beta chain) came from a study of blood T cell repertoires in COVID-19. About the study: COVID-19 samples collected from the United States, Italy and Spain covered acute and convalescent phases. PBMCs, B-cell-depleted T cells, or T cells provided the cDNA or gDNA that made up the material.

This clone has only one observation. How the authors handled the data: Reference gene primer amplification yielded estimated nucleated cell counts. Clones were read by immunoSEQ multiplex PCR, and TCRdb kept only the in-frame ones, dropping some. V and J calls and clone size are those listed in that table; D and trimming were worked out from the DNA. The sample has 210,000 or so clones, more than 70% seen once; the top ten hold less than 3.5%. The sample was peripheral blood. The sequence came from a man aged 45-65 years with active or convalescent COVID-19.

CDR3: CASSLAGSSGNTIYF. In DNA form, the CDR3 reads TGTGCCAGCAGCTTAGCTGGGAGTTCTGGAAACACCATATATTTT. This chain links TRBV7-6 with TRBJ1-3; D gene unclear. Germline assignment: CDR1 SGHVS and CDR2 FNYEAQ. The CDR3 is 15 amino acids. The V gene lost 0 bases and the J gene lost 1 base, with 7 bases spanning the gap.